This T cell receptor beta chain was documented in a study of radiation and T cells in renal cell carcinoma. Treatment meaning: 15 Gy SBRT to primary tumor, nephrectomy 4 weeks later. Nephrectomy followed 15 Gy stereotactic body radiation by 4 weeks. This renal cell carcinoma was of the clear cell type. The assay was immunoSEQ multiplex PCR, and TCRdb's table has in-frame clones only and misses some. The data hold thousands of clones, with around 50% observed a single time. Details on this clone: Its target is not known.

Study findings and constraints: Irradiated tumors had higher TCR clonality than control tumors.

This specimen was tumor tissue, taken from a patient whose treatment included radiotherapy and nephrectomy. This receptor was taken from a man aged 60-69 years with renal cell carcinoma.

The CDR3: CASSYSRAQPQHF. The CDR3 nucleotides are TGTGCCAGCAGTTACTCAAGAGCCCAGCCCCAGCATTTT. The chain has TRBV6-5 and TRBJ1-5, with no clear D. The CDR3 has 13 amino acids. Germline CDR1 MNHEY, CDR2 SVGAGI. The V end lost 0 bases, the J end lost 7 bases, and 7 bases lay between the germline ends.